The 27 T cell receptor beta chains below all came from one sample that was sequenced in a study of T cell changes during pregnancy in multiple sclerosis. Sequenced by immunoSEQ multiplex PCR; TCRdb stores in-frame clones only, minus some. The sample includes 38,000 or so clones, around 91% of them seen just once. The source was CD4+ T cells from peripheral blood mononuclear cells, collected in the second trimester of pregnancy. These receptors were collected from a female donor with multiple sclerosis, enrolled in a pregnancy study.

The chain couples TRBV5-1 to TRBJ2-5; 10 positions agree with TRBD2. J gave up 3 bases and V 2 bases, and 1 base lay outside the gene matches. Germline V gene lookup returns CDR1 SGHRS and CDR2 YFSETQ. This CDR3 is 14 amino acids long. The CDR3 DNA reads TGCGCCAGCAGCTTCGGGACTAGCGAAGAGACCCAGTACTTC. Its translation: CASSFGTSEETQYF.

The J gene is TRBJ1-2, the V gene TRBV28, with D possibly TRBD1 on 6 matching bases. Germline assignment: CDR1 MDHEN and CDR2 SYDVKM. This CDR3 has 13 amino acids. V was trimmed by 7 bases and J by 1 base, leaving 10 bases between them. The CDR3 DNA is TGTGCCAGCACCACAGGGTTTAACTATGGCTACACCTTC. Translated: CASTTGFNYGYTF.

CDR3 amino acids: CASSPSQNQPQHF. In DNA form, the CDR3 reads TGTGCCAGCTCACCATCCCAGAATCAGCCCCAGCATTTT. The chain is built from TRBV18 and TRBJ1-5; D ambiguous. This CDR3 has 13 residues. Germline V gene data show CDR1 as KGHSH and CDR2 as LQKENI. The V and J ends lost 2 bases and 4 bases respectively, with 6 bases between them.

The V and J genes are TRBV7-9 and TRBJ2-3; tentative D call: TRBD2 (7 bases). Per the germline V gene, CDR1 is SEHNR and CDR2 is FQNEAQ (reference sequence). CDR3 size: 19 residues. V was trimmed by 3 bases and J by 6 bases, leaving 28 bases between them. The CDR3 DNA reads TGTGCCAGCAGCTTCCCTCCATCCCATCTGGCGGGGGCACCGGATACGCAGTATTTT. Its protein is CASSFPPSHLAGAPDTQYF. Looking up the rest from reference TRBV7-9 and TRBJ2-3 gives the full variable domain: DTGVSQNPRHKITKRGQNVTFRCDPISEHNRLYWYRQTLGQGPEFLTYFQNEAQLEKSRLLSDRFSAERPKGSFSTLEIQRTEQGDSAMYLCASSFPPSHLAGAPDTQYFGPGTRLTVL.

The genes are TRBV2 and TRBJ2-7; tentatively, D is TRBD2 (6 bases). Per germline, CDR1 SNHLY and CDR2 FYNNEI. V was clipped by 6 bases and J by 5 bases, with 14 bases between them. The CDR3 consists of 13 residues. CDR3 DNA: TGTGCCAGCAGATACGGGGGACCCAACGAGCAGTACTTC. It translates to CASRYGGPNEQYF.

This chain joins TRBV9 and TRBJ2-5, with TRBD2 identical over 9 bases. There are 16 residues in the CDR3. Germline assignment: CDR1 SGDLS and CDR2 YYNGEE. Trimming took 0 bases from V and 4 from J; bases not matched to a gene: 7. CDR3 coding DNA: TGTGCCAGCAGCGTAGAGGGTAGCGGGAGCGGAGAGACCCAGTACTTC. Translation gives CASSVEGSGSGETQYF.

This clone was counted only a few times. V is TRBV9 and J is TRBJ2-5; 10 bases line up with TRBD2. The CDR3 runs 17 residues. In germline, CDR1 is SGDLS, CDR2 YYNGEE. Losses at the gene ends were 0 bases for V and 2 bases for J; bases not matched to a gene: 7. This CDR3 is CASSVALAGGHQETQYF. The CDR3 DNA follows: TGTGCCAGCAGCGTAGCTTTAGCGGGAGGTCATCAAGAGACCCAGTACTTC.

The chain carries TRBV5-3 and TRBJ1-1; a weak D match, TRBD1 (6 bases). TRBV5-3 is sorted into the ORF group, with uncertain function. The CDR3 totals 16 residues. The V gene lost 1 base and the J gene lost 0 bases, with 13 bases spanning the gap. The CDR3 DNA reads TGTGCCAGAAGCTTGCTCCCGCAGGGGTTGAACACTGAAGCTTTCTTT. It translates to CARSLLPQGLNTEAFF.

V usage is TRBV18 and J usage is TRBJ2-6; D remains unclear. V was shortened by 2 bases and J by 1 base, with 9 bases between the two germline ends. The CDR3 runs to 16 residues. Germline V gives CDR1 KGHSH, CDR2 LQKENI. DNA of the CDR3: TGTGCCAGCTCACCATCAATAGAGTCTGGGGCCAACGTCCTGACTTTC. This translates into CASSPSIESGANVLTF.

This clone was detected once. The chain employs TRBV19 and TRBJ2-3; tentatively, D is TRBD1 (5 bases). Germline V gives CDR1 LNHDA, CDR2 SQIVND (reference sequence). Between the trimmed V and J ends, which lost 5 bases and 3 bases, there was a span of 9 bases. The CDR3 totals 13 residues. CDR3 amino acids: CASSPQVTDTQYF. The CDR3 bases are TGTGCCAGTAGTCCACAGGTAACAGATACGCAGTATTTT.

The chain links TRBV19 to TRBJ2-5; a weak D match, TRBD1 (6 bases). The germline gives CDR1 LNHDA, CDR2 SQIVND (reference sequence). The CDR3 loop spans 14 amino acids. Trimming cost V 3 bases and J 5 bases, with 13 bases left between them. The CDR3 sequence: CASSIRTGSETQYF. The CDR3 coding sequence is TGTGCCAGTAGTATTCGAACAGGGAGTGAGACCCAGTACTTC.

This rearrangement joins TRBV10-3 to TRBJ2-4, with TRBD1 identical over 9 bases. The CDR3 covers 15 residues. With 1 base clipped from V and 7 bases from J, the junction kept 5 bases outside the gene matches. CDR1 is ENHRY and CDR2 is SYGVKD in the germline V gene. CDR3 DNA sequence: TGTGCCATCAGTGAGTTAGGGACAGGGAGGAACATTCAGTACTTC. Translating it yields CAISELGTGRNIQYF.

V usage is TRBV14 and J usage is TRBJ2-1; a weak D match, TRBD2 (6 bases). The CDR3 consists of 16 residues. The germline CDR1 and CDR2 sequences are SGHDN and FVKESK. V was trimmed by 1 base and J by 0 bases, leaving 10 bases between them. The CDR3 sequence is CASSQVAGNSYNEQFF. CDR3 DNA: TGTGCCAGCAGCCAAGTGGCGGGGAACTCCTACAATGAGCAGTTCTTC.

The chain couples TRBV19 to TRBJ1-3; 8 nucleotides match TRBD1. This CDR3 comprises 16 residues. Germline trimming cut 5 bases from V and 1 base from J; bases unmatched to any gene: 7. Germline CDR1 is LNHDA and CDR2 is SQIVND (reference sequence). The CDR3 bases are TGTGCCAGTAGTCGGACAGGGATTCTATCTGGAAACACCATATATTTT. Residues: CASSRTGILSGNTIYF.

The V and J genes are TRBV28 and TRBJ2-4; perhaps TRBD2 as D (5 bases). Germline CDR1 reads MDHEN; CDR2 reads SYDVKM. CDR3 length equals 16 residues. The V gene lost 5 bases and the J gene lost 1 base, with 15 bases spanning the gap. As DNA, the CDR3 is TGTGCCAGCAGTCTACGACGGGATCGGGCCAAAAACATTCAGTACTTC. Translated: CASSLRRDRAKNIQYF. The whole variable domain, filled in from reference TRBV28 and TRBJ2-4, reads DVKVTQSSRYLVKRTGEKVFLECVQDMDHENMFWYRQDPGLGLRLIYFSYDVKMKEKGDIPEGYSVSREKKERFSLILESASTNQTSMYLCASSLRRDRAKNIQYFGAGTRLSVL.

The chain recombines TRBV29-1 with TRBJ2-7, with a weak D call TRBD2 (5 bases). Germline-derived CDR1 and CDR2 are SQVTM and ANQGSEA. This CDR3 region has 13 residues. The CDR3 nucleotides are TGCAGTGCGATCGGGGTACGTTCCTACGAGCAGTACTTC. Translating gives CSAIGVRSYEQYF.

Points on this clone: Other DNA sequences in the sample encode the same CDR3. The J gene is TRBJ2-7, the V gene TRBV28; D perhaps matches TRBD2 (5 bases). The CDR3 loop spans 12 amino acids. Germline CDR1 and CDR2: MDHEN and SYDVKM. V was shortened by 6 bases and J by 3 bases, with 9 bases between the two germline ends. The CDR3 nucleotides are TGTGCCAGCAGCTTACGGGGCTACGAGCAGTACTTC. Its protein is CASSLRGYEQYF.

The V and J genes are TRBV5-1 and TRBJ2-3; 7 nucleotides align to TRBD2. CDR1 is SGHRS, CDR2 YFSETQ, per germline. The CDR3 runs to 15 residues. Germline trimming cut 4 bases from V and 3 bases from J; bases unmatched to any gene: 8. The CDR3: CASSPRGGRTDTQYF. The DNA for the CDR3 is TGCGCCAGCAGCCCCCGCGGCGGGAGAACAGATACGCAGTATTTT.

This rearrangement joins TRBV5-1 to TRBJ2-1; TRBD2 aligns across 14 bases. Germline CDR1 and CDR2: SGHRS and YFSETQ. The CDR3 covers 18 residues. Trimming took 2 bases from V and 3 from J; bases not matched to a gene: 7. The CDR3 DNA is TGCGCCAGCAGCTTTCCGACTAGCGGGAGGGCCTACTACAATGAGCAGTTCTTC. This sequence encodes CASSFPTSGRAYYNEQFF.

The J gene is TRBJ1-4, the V gene TRBV4-2; D is uncertain. CDR3 length: 14 residues. Germline assignment: CDR1 LGHNA and CDR2 YNFKEQ. V gave up 1 base and J gave up 8 bases, with 11 bases separating them. In DNA, the CDR3 is TGTGCCAGCAGCCAAGTGTCCGGGGAAGAAAAACTGTTTTTT. As protein: CASSQVSGEEKLFF.

This clone was observed once. The chain joins TRBV5-1 to TRBJ1-3, with TRBD1 matching 10 bases. CDR3 size: 17 residues. The trim removed 0 bases at V and 0 bases at J, leaving 3 bases unmatched. CDR1 and CDR2 (germline): SGHRS, YFSETQ. This chain's CDR3 is CASSLGTGGSSGNTIYF. In DNA, the CDR3 is TGCGCCAGCAGCTTGGGGACAGGGGGGAGCTCTGGAAACACCATATATTTT. Variable domain in full (rest from reference TRBV5-1 and TRBJ1-3): KAGVTQTPRYLIKTRGQQVTLSCSPISGHRSVSWYQQTPGQGLQFLFEYFSETQRNKGNFPGRFSGRQFSNSRSEMNVSTLELGDSALYLCASSLGTGGSSGNTIYFGEGSWLTVV.

V usage is TRBV2 and J usage is TRBJ1-4; TRBD1 is a possible D gene (5 bases). V lost 0 bases and J 3 bases, leaving 8 bases between the germline ends. The CDR3 totals 15 residues. Looked up from germline, CDR1 is SNHLY and CDR2 is FYNNEI. CDR3 in DNA: TGTGCCAGCAGTGAAGCTGTAGGGGCTAATGAAAAACTGTTTTTT. It yields the protein CASSEAVGANEKLFF.

The V call is TRBV2, the J call TRBJ2-7; D is undetermined. CDR1 SNHLY and CDR2 FYNNEI come from the germline V gene. Trimming took 7 bases from V and 0 from J, leaving 16 bases between them. This CDR3 contains 15 residues. The DNA of the CDR3 is TGTGCCAGCACCGAGCTTGTACAGAGCTCCTACGAGCAGTACTTC. It is translated as CASTELVQSSYEQYF.

This clone was recorded only once. The rearrangement joins TRBV28 to TRBJ1-1, with 7 bases lining up with TRBD1. Per the germline V gene, CDR1 is MDHEN and CDR2 is SYDVKM. Trimming at V came to 3 bases and at J to 0 bases, leaving 7 bases not matched to a gene. CDR3 length: 16 residues. The CDR3 region has the DNA TGTGCCAGCAGTTTCACCCGGGGGACAGTGAACACTGAAGCTTTCTTT. Its protein is CASSFTRGTVNTEAFF.

The rearrangement links TRBV9 to TRBJ2-1; 9 nucleotides agree with TRBD2. The J segment lost 15 bases and the V segment lost 0 bases, leaving 10 bases of the junction unmatched. Germline-derived CDR1 and CDR2 are SGDLS and YYNGEE. CDR3 size: 14 residues. CDR3 in DNA: TGTGCCAGCAGCGTAGCAGGGGCGGGGGGGCCGACGTTCTTC. Encoded protein: CASSVAGAGGPTFF. Drawing the rest from reference TRBV9 and TRBJ2-1, the complete variable domain is DSGVTQTPKHLITATGQRVTLRCSPRSGDLSVYWYQQSLDQGLQFLIQYYNGEERAKGNILERFSAQQFPDLHSELNLSSLELGDSALYFCASSVAGAGGPTFFGPGTRLTVL.

The chain uses TRBV6-5 and TRBJ2-3; 9 bases match TRBD2. With V trimmed by 4 bases and J by 4 bases, 6 bases remained unmatched. This CDR3 region has 15 residues. The germline CDR1 and CDR2 sequences are MNHEY and SVGAGI. The DNA for the CDR3 is TGTGCCAGCAGTTCCCAGGGACTAGCATCAGATACGCAGTATTTT. Its translation: CASSSQGLASDTQYF.

The chain links TRBV6-6 to TRBJ2-7, with 7 bases identical to TRBD1. This CDR3 region has 15 residues. The V gene's germline CDR1 is MNHNY and CDR2 SVGAGI (reference sequence). V trimming: 2 bases; J trimming: 1 base; junction bases outside the gene matches: 5. The CDR3 protein is CASSYPGTASYEQYF. CDR3 DNA sequence: TGTGCCAGCAGTTACCCCGGGACAGCTTCCTACGAGCAGTACTTC.